This passage covers 15 T cell receptor beta chains from one sample sequenced in a study of cytomegalovirus exposure and HLA in healthy donors (dated by TCRdb to 2015 to 2018). Libraries came from the immunoSEQ multiplex PCR assay. For the multiplex PCR, a mixture combining 60 forward primers for TCR Vbeta segments and 13 reverse primers for TCR Jbeta segments was used. TCRdb holds this immuneACCESS table with in-frame rearrangements only. Some clones are missing; in checked studies, unresolved V genes explain under half, and the rest has no known cause. The sample data list roughly 120,000 clones, and about four fifths of these were observed just once. Approximately 10% of the sample is held by the ten biggest clonotypes. The specimen sequenced was PBMCs. The receptors come from a male donor in good health and CMV-seropositive.

The J gene is TRBJ2-5, the V gene TRBV19, with a weak D call TRBD2 (6 bases). This CDR3 is 12 amino acids long. V was shortened by 7 bases and J by 3 bases, with 9 bases between the two germline ends. Germline CDR1 and CDR2: LNHDA and SQIVND (reference sequence). The DNA for the CDR3 is TGTGCCAGTAATCGGGGGAAAGAGACCCAGTACTTC. The encoded protein is CASNRGKETQYF. Full variable domain (outside the CDR3, taken from reference TRBV19 and TRBJ2-5): DGGITQSPKYLFRKEGQNVTLSCEQNLNHDAMYWYRQDPGQGLRLIYYSQIVNDFQKGDIAEGYSVSREKKESFPLTVTSAQKNPTAFYLCASNRGKETQYFGPGTRLLVL.

The chain carries TRBV19 and TRBJ1-1, with D perhaps matching TRBD1 (6 bases). In germline, CDR1 is LNHDA, CDR2 SQIVND (reference sequence). Deletions cut 3 bases from V and 1 base from J, with 12 bases between. This CDR3 is 15 amino acids long. CDR3 sequence reads: CASSISPGENTEAFF. The CDR3 coding sequence is TGTGCCAGTAGTATCTCCCCAGGGGAGAACACTGAAGCTTTCTTT.

This clone was counted between two and nine times. The V call is TRBV29-1, the J call TRBJ1-2; no clear D. V was cut by 1 base and J by 8 bases, with 11 bases left in between. The CDR3 is 12 residues long. Looked up from germline, CDR1 is SQVTM and CDR2 is ANQGSEA. The CDR3 loop is CSVEGQRLGYTF. CDR3 DNA sequence: TGCAGCGTTGAAGGCCAGCGGTTGGGCTACACCTTC.

The sample holds one count of this clone. The chain is built from TRBV28 and TRBJ1-4, with TRBD1 identical over 7 bases. The V segment lost 2 bases and the J segment 2 bases; nucleotides outside the gene matches: 11. This CDR3 is 18 amino acids long. Germline lookup yields CDR1 MDHEN and CDR2 SYDVKM. CDR3 in amino acids: CASSLGLGGSGTNEKLFF. The CDR3, as DNA: TGTGCCAGCAGTTTAGGTTTAGGGGGCTCTGGGACTAATGAAAAACTGTTTTTT.

The V gene is TRBV4-3, the J gene TRBJ2-2; TRBD1 agrees at 9 bases. The CDR3 consists of 17 residues. The J segment lost 3 bases and the V segment lost 1 base, leaving 6 bases of the junction unmatched. Germline CDR1 LGHNA, CDR2 YSLEER. The CDR3 coding sequence is TGCGCCAGCAGCCAAGTCCCGGGACAGGGTTACACCGGGGAGCTGTTTTTT. The encoded protein is CASSQVPGQGYTGELFF.

This clone was observed a single time. The rearrangement links TRBV19 to TRBJ2-7, with a tentative D call TRBD2 (6 bases). The CDR3 is made up of 12 amino acids. Germline CDR1 LNHDA, CDR2 SQIVND (reference sequence). V lost 3 bases and J 7 bases, leaving 10 bases between the germline ends. CDR3 residues: CASSMEGREQYF. The CDR3 region has the DNA TGTGCCAGTAGTATGGAGGGACGGGAGCAGTACTTC.

This clone was seen once. The gene calls are TRBV28 and TRBJ1-1, with 8 bases matching TRBD1. This CDR3 is 12 amino acids long. Trimming took 6 bases from V and 11 from J; bases not matched to a gene: 8. Germline CDR1 and CDR2: MDHEN and SYDVKM. CDR3 amino acids: CASRPRQGAAFF. In DNA form, the CDR3 reads TGTGCCAGCAGGCCACGGCAGGGGGCGGCTTTCTTT.

The rearrangement uses TRBV7-2 and TRBJ2-3, with 8 bases lining up with TRBD2. Unmatched junction bases numbered 11, after V lost 4 bases and J lost 2 bases. In germline, CDR1 is SGHTA, CDR2 FQGNSA. This CDR3 is built from 17 residues. CDR3 loop: CASSSQHGRAYTDTQYF. In nucleotides, the CDR3 is TGTGCCAGCAGCTCCCAGCACGGGAGGGCTTACACAGATACGCAGTATTTT. The entire variable domain, with the rest obtained from reference TRBV7-2 and TRBJ2-3, is as follows: GAGVSQSPSNKVTEKGKDVELRCDPISGHTALYWYRQSLGQGLEFLIYFQGNSAPDKSGLPSDRFSAERTGGSVSTLTIQRTQQEDSAVYLCASSSQHGRAYTDTQYFGPGTRLTVL.

The chain is built from TRBV7-2 and TRBJ2-3; no firm D call. V was trimmed by 4 bases and J by 1 base, leaving 12 bases between them. CDR1 is SGHTA and CDR2 is FQGNSA in the germline V gene. CDR3 length: 15 amino acids. CDR3: CASSSARRRTDTQYF. The CDR3 region has the DNA TGTGCCAGCAGCTCCGCGCGGCGGCGCACAGATACGCAGTATTTT.

There are a few counts of this clone. The chain couples TRBV4-3 to TRBJ1-2; D ambiguous. With 0 bases removed from V and 8 bases from J, the gap between germline ends came to 10 bases. Germline V CDR1 and CDR2: LGHNA, YSLEER. This CDR3 spans 13 amino acids. The CDR3 loop reads CASSQDRFGGYTF. As DNA, the CDR3 is TGCGCCAGCAGCCAAGACCGCTTCGGGGGCTACACCTTC.

The gene calls are TRBV14 and TRBJ2-3; TRBD1 is a possible D gene (5 bases). There are 15 residues in the CDR3. Trimming shortened V by 10 bases and J by 0 bases, and 17 bases separated the two germline ends. Germline loops: CDR1 SGHDN, CDR2 FVKESK. CDR3 region: CANPGHRSSTDTQYF. In DNA form, the CDR3 reads TGTGCCAACCCCGGACACCGAAGTAGCACAGATACGCAGTATTTT. Full variable domain (rest looked up from reference TRBV14 and TRBJ2-3): EAGVTQFPSHSVIEKGQTVTLRCDPISGHDNLYWYRRVMGKEIKFLLHFVKESKQDESGMPNNRFLAERTGGTYSTLKVQPAELEDSGVYFCANPGHRSSTDTQYFGPGTRLTVL.

This chain connects TRBV9 to TRBJ2-5; 9 nucleotides align to TRBD2. This CDR3 spans 14 amino acids. J lost 5 bases, V lost 4 bases, and 6 bases had no gene match. Germline CDR1 and CDR2: SGDLS and YYNGEE. The CDR3: CASSRGTSRETQYF. For the CDR3, the DNA is TGTGCCAGCAGCCGCGGGACTAGCAGGGAGACCCAGTACTTC.

The V gene is TRBV11-3, the J gene TRBJ2-1, with 7 bases that match TRBD2. There are 13 residues in the CDR3. Trimming cost V 3 bases and J 10 bases; bases outside gene matches: 6. In germline, CDR1 is SGHNT, CDR2 YENEEA. The CDR3 reads CASSLTQRGEQFF. In nucleotides, the CDR3 is TGTGCCAGCAGCTTGACTCAGCGGGGCGAGCAGTTCTTC.

The chain links TRBV28 to TRBJ2-7; D remains unclear. Germline V CDR1 and CDR2: MDHEN, SYDVKM. V gave up 8 bases and J gave up 1 base, with 12 bases separating them. The CDR3 length is 13 residues. CDR3 loop: CASAEPPSYEQYF. CDR3 coding DNA: TGTGCCAGCGCAGAACCACCGTCCTACGAGCAGTACTTC.

This clone was counted only a few times. V gene TRBV9 combines with J gene TRBJ1-2; D unclear. CDR3 size: 15 residues. Germline assignment: CDR1 SGDLS and CDR2 YYNGEE. Trimming took 3 bases from V and 5 from J, leaving 17 bases between them. CDR3 loop: CASSAPTPSGYGYTF. Written as DNA, the CDR3 is TGTGCCAGCAGCGCCCCGACGCCGTCGGGTTATGGCTACACCTTC.